This T cell receptor (beta chain) is from a study of metastatic and nonmetastatic thyroid tumors. With MiXCR, TCRdb called clones anew from the PCR reads. Among over 30,000 clones listed, around 33% were seen once. This clone showed up just a few times. From germline, CDR1 is MNHEY and CDR2 SMNVEV (reference sequence). This CDR3 region has 14 residues. V was clipped by 2 bases and J by 7 bases, with 15 bases between them. All patients reached thyroid surgery having received no treatment beforehand. The chain combines TRBV27 with TRBJ2-7, with D possibly called TRBD1 or TRBD2 (8 bases each). Sequenced: tumor tissue. The clonotype comes from a female donor with papillary thyroid cancer or a benign thyroid nodule (not recorded which). Some clones in this sample may be carry-over from other donors' samples. This CDR3 is CASSLAGGGREQYF. The CDR3 DNA reads as TGTGCCAGCAGTTTAGCAGGGGGCGGGAGGGAGCAGTACTTC.